This paragraph reports one TCR beta chain. This clone's antigen is unknown. Per-base quality was not reported, and no clone a single base away is much larger than it. This specimen belongs to a study of cytomegalovirus exposure and HLA in healthy donors (dated by TCRdb to between 2016 and 2019). Regarding the complete study: In an earlier analysis of 550 to 750 of the donors, roughly 300 Gb of sequence data and some 100 million unique TCR beta sequences from 150 million to 200 million T cells were reported. The study profiled the T cell repertoires of about 640 subjects by immunosequencing and related them to cytomegalovirus serostatus. A few DR-DQ haplotypes were handled as single units for association and clustering because linkage in the cohort was strong. In the later analysis, no new phenotypic data were used to find candidate immune exposures; instead, reliance was placed on TCR beta sequences and their occurrence across donors. Among about 410 genotyped donors of the cohort, an average of about 240,000 unique TCR beta nucleotide sequences was sequenced per donor, of which about 18% were non-productive. A later analysis re-examined previously published TCR beta repertoires from hundreds of donors and added high-resolution HLA genotyping to investigate patterns of TCR occurrence. The aim of the study was to test whether cataloging public T cell receptors could identify signatures of past pathogen exposure. HLA typing included class I and class II loci at four-digit resolution. Typing coverage differed by locus: A, B, C, DRB1 and DQB1 were typed in about 620-630 donors, DQA1 in about 560, DPA1 in 600 to 610, and DPB1 in 472. To predict cytomegalovirus infection status, the study brought together high-throughput TCR immunosequencing, statistical association of individual TCRs with disease status, and machine learning. Genome-wide SNP genotypes for about three fifths of the 666 donors were used in a later genetic analysis, which treated that subset as a discovery cohort. An earlier analysis of 450 to 750 of the donors used high-throughput TCR beta sequencing to judge whether each TCR beta V gene segment behaved as functional or pseudogenic. The genetic ancestry cluster associated with self-reported Caucasian donors included about 84% of the roughly 400 genotyped donors. Donor age, sex, ethnicity and CMV serostatus were compiled alongside the repertoire data. An early release that covered about 600 HLA-typed donors contained approximately 300 gigabases of sequencing data and around 85 million unique TCR sequences. All discovery cohort repertoires had been generated on a single sequencing platform. A separate validation cohort of roughly 130 different subjects was used in addition to the 666-subject first cohort.

The study at large found these results: A cluster of highly shared sequence variants was judged likely to represent a technical artifact of the sequencing pipeline. Compared with equally common non-associated chains, HLA-associated TCR beta chains in a later analysis were more clonally expanded and had lower generation probabilities. For the cohort, immune exposure information was limited to CMV serostatus. Linkage disequilibrium might explain the correlated functional status among segregating V segments, but an unknown experimental factor could not be excluded. Compared with the approximately 710-donor mean, donors in an Asian-associated ancestry cluster had fewer N-insertions in productive TCRs, according to a later genetic analysis. The authors suggested that the approach could potentially be generalized to other disease states and immunological phenotypes. In this cohort, only TCR beta chains were sequenced, and detectable features were limited by the absence of alpha or paired-chain data. A later analysis found that most CMV-associated TCR beta chains appeared HLA-restricted, with HLA associations seemingly driven largely by CMV exposure. In a later analysis, several top co-occurrence clusters were reported to appear linked to parvovirus B19, influenza, CMV and Epstein-Barr virus. Because HLA typing was missing for some donors at each locus, association tests included only the typed subset. An earlier analysis of approximately 500 of the donors showed that most TCR beta V segments appeared in productive rearrangements either about 87% or about 30% of the time, which broadly matched IMGT annotations. Presence/absence analyses assumed roughly uniform sequencing depth across donors, an assumption that may not hold. Because counts were too low, fewer than 20 rarely observed V segments, including chromosome 9 orphons, were excluded from the earlier analysis of 587 of the donors. In vitro tests confirmed that a few of the cytomegalovirus-associated TCR beta chains recognize cytomegalovirus antigens. A total of around 150 TCR beta chains were listed by the study as associated with cytomegalovirus. At a false discovery rate of 0.05, a later analysis linked about 17,000 TCR beta sequences to specific HLA alleles. When HLA alleles, especially DR and DQ, strongly co-occurred, TCR associations were difficult to assign to individual alleles. Some IMGT-functional V segments, including TRBV6-2 and TRBV6-3, could not be told apart with the 87-base-pair reads, so those segments were excluded. In a later analysis, TCR association rates were found to vary across HLA loci, with the most associated TCRs seen for DRB1 alleles and the fewest for HLA-C alleles. A further reported finding was that TCR beta sequences accurately predicted the HLA-A and HLA-B alleles for most subjects in the first cohort. Cytomegalovirus status was reported to be diagnosed by the classifier with high specificity and sensitivity in both the original and validation cohorts. Across donors, most TCR sequences were observed very rarely, whereas some public TCRs were present in many individuals. In a later genetic analysis, a missense DCLRE1C variant was associated with V-gene and J-gene trimming of TCR beta chains, and the association was replicated in an independent cohort.

Receptor amplification or capture employed the immunoSEQ multiplex PCR assay. For the multiplex PCR, a mixture combining 60 forward primers for TCR Vbeta segments and 13 reverse primers for TCR Jbeta segments was used. A multiplex PCR assay on genomic DNA amplified the CDR3 region of rearranged TCR beta genes. Amplified TCR beta libraries were sequenced as 87-base-pair reads on the Illumina HiSeq System. The source study handled its data this way. Across the 670 or so repertoires, a later analysis counted roughly 77 million unique TCR beta chains, some 11 million of which were shared by at least two donors. Raw reads were error-corrected and collapsed into unique sequences with a nearest-neighbor algorithm that merged closely related sequences to remove PCR and sequencing errors. CDR3 sequences were aligned to IMGT reference sequences to assign V, D and J gene segments. For a sequence to be retained, a match of at least six nucleotides to both a V gene segment and a J gene segment was required. Rearrangements were called productive when the CDR3 lacked stop codons and stayed in frame with V and J; all others were non-productive. Following IMGT convention, CDR3 was defined as the stretch from the second conserved V-encoded cysteine to the conserved J-encoded phenylalanine. In an earlier analysis of approximately 590 of the donors, sequences lacking an unambiguous match to a single V gene segment were excluded. In an earlier analysis of a few hundred of the donors, a V segment was called functional when productive rearrangements were above 56.7%, and segregating when the standard deviation between donors exceeded 5%. A statistical classification framework was built for diagnosing cytomegalovirus status from the catalog of TCR beta chain sequences. A later analysis assigned V and J genes by comparing TCR nucleotide sequences with IMGT/GENE-DB human TR gene sequences. In a later analysis, CDR3 sequences and most-parsimonious VDJ recombination scenarios were assigned using the TCRdist pipeline. In a later analysis, every TCR beta chain was defined by the combination of its CDR3 amino acid sequence and its V-gene family, and reads without a unique V-gene family were dropped. As a way to deal with suspected cross-contamination and a sequencing artifact, a later analysis dropped hundreds of nucleotide sequences that were highly shared and had low generation probability. In a later analysis, a clonal expansion index for each public chain was calculated from normalized within-repertoire ranks of inferred template counts. Generation probabilities in a later analysis came from a VDJ recombination model fitted to out-of-frame rearrangements, and those results were checked against IGoR. Hypergeometric tests were used in a later analysis to score TCR-TCR, TCR-HLA and TCR-CMV co-occurrence, with a repertoire-size bias correction applied to the TCR pairs. In a later analysis, false discovery rates were estimated by permuting HLA or CMV assignments 20 times. A later analysis grouped co-occurring TCRs with DBSCAN, adding TCRdist sequence similarity when clustering within HLA-allele-positive subsets. For co-occurrence clustering, repertoires with fewer than 30,000 or more than 120,000 public chains were excluded, along with 5 or 6 repertoires with anomalous nucleotide sharing. The immuneACCESS repertoire file appears here via TCRdb, limited to in-frame rearrangements. These files lack a portion of the clones; in checked studies, under half of the deficit traces to unresolved V genes, and the cause of the others is not known. The DNA gave D and trimming, while V, J and clone size come from that table. The sample contains roughly 150,000 clones, 70% to 80% of them found a single time. The ten largest clones represent more than 1.4% of the sample.

The cohort was made up of hundreds of healthy bone marrow donors. Cohort members were all nominally healthy when sampled, although unrecorded immune exposures were likely present. The donor was CMV seronegative and belonged to the group of over 350 seronegative cohort members. Every donor gave a peripheral blood sample, and the peripheral blood mononuclear cells from that sample were used for TCR beta sequencing. Genomic DNA was extracted from the blood cell samples with the Qiagen DNeasy Blood Extraction Kit. CDR3 length: 15 amino acids, cysteine to phenylalanine. The DNA shown is the 45-base CDR3, in frame from base 1. Unmatched junction bases come to 9, with V trimmed by 5 bases and J by 5 bases. As encoded in the germline V gene, CDR1 is SQVTM while CDR2 is ANQGSEA.

This sequence uses TRBV29-1 and TRBJ2-1; a stretch of 10 junction bases matches TRBD1. Sequencing was carried out using PBMCs. The sequence was obtained from a male donor in good health and CMV-seronegative. The DNA is as follows: TGCAGCGTTCGGGGGACAGGGGCCTCTCACAATGAGCAGTTCTTC. It specifies CSVRGTGASHNEQFF.